Listed below are T cell receptor beta chains from one sample, sequenced in a study of neurological immune-mediated disorders. TCRdb processed the 5' RACE reads anew with MiXCR; each CDR3 protein has one entry. The data contain 30,000 to 50,000 distinct CDR3 sequences, about 7% of them singletons. Specimen: CD4+ T cells from blood. The receptors shown here come from a man aged 50 or older in good health. The CDR3 runs from the conserved cysteine through the conserved F or W. The order of the fields is CDR3 length, J gene, clone size, D gene, V gene, CDR3 protein, CDR3 DNA. The D gene is left open where the match is weak. Only part of the rows carry a size: once, few, many, or a class if the clone is expanded.

CDR3 length: 13
J gene: TRBJ1-1
clone size: many
D gene: NA
V gene: TRBV6-5
CDR3 protein: CASGRRVDTEAFF
CDR3 DNA: TGTGCCAGCGGCAGACGTGTTGACACTGAAGCTTTCTTT

CDR3 length: 15
J gene: TRBJ1-5
clone size: many
D gene: TRBD1
V gene: TRBV20-1
CDR3 protein: CSASGPARGNQPQHF
CDR3 DNA: TGCAGTGCTAGTGGGCCCGCCAGGGGGAATCAGCCCCAGCATTTT

CDR3 length: 16
J gene: TRBJ2-5
clone size: many
D gene: NA
V gene: TRBV7-2
CDR3 protein: CASSSRYSTGQETQYF
CDR3 DNA: TGTGCCAGCAGCTCAAGATATTCGACAGGACAAGAGACCCAGTACTTC

CDR3 length: 13
J gene: TRBJ1-2
clone size: NA
D gene: NA
V gene: TRBV10-3
CDR3 protein: CAISEGQGHGYTF
CDR3 DNA: TGTGCCATCAGTGAGGGGCAGGGTCATGGCTACACCTTC

CDR3 length: 16
J gene: TRBJ1-1
clone size: many
D gene: NA
V gene: TRBV6-6
CDR3 protein: CASSSPLEGENTEAFF
CDR3 DNA: TGTGCCAGCAGTTCCCCTCTTGAGGGGGAGAACACTGAAGCTTTCTTT

CDR3 length: 17
J gene: TRBJ2-5
clone size: many
D gene: TRBD2
V gene: TRBV5-1
CDR3 protein: CASSLAGGSGGQETQYF
CDR3 DNA: TGCGCCAGCAGCTTAGCGGGAGGCTCGGGAGGGCAAGAGACCCAGTACTTC

CDR3 length: 12
J gene: TRBJ2-7
clone size: few
D gene: NA
V gene: TRBV12-3/TRBV12-4
CDR3 protein: CASSTGTGEQYF
CDR3 DNA: TGTGCCAGCAGTACCGGGACGGGTGAGCAGTACTTC

CDR3 length: 15
J gene: TRBJ2-2
clone size: many
D gene: NA
V gene: TRBV20-1
CDR3 protein: CSARVRSYGPGELFF
CDR3 DNA: TGCAGTGCTAGAGTCCGGTCTTATGGGCCCGGGGAGCTGTTTTTT

CDR3 length: 11
J gene: TRBJ2-3
clone size: many
D gene: NA
V gene: TRBV6-6
CDR3 protein: CATGGADTQYF
CDR3 DNA: TGTGCCACCGGGGGAGCAGATACGCAGTATTTT

CDR3 length: 9
J gene: TRBJ1-2
clone size: many
D gene: NA
V gene: TRBV20-1
CDR3 protein: CSAKQGYTF
CDR3 DNA: TGCAGTGCTAAGCAAGGCTACACCTTC

CDR3 length: 11
J gene: TRBJ1-1
clone size: many
D gene: NA
V gene: TRBV27
CDR3 protein: CASSSRGGNFF
CDR3 DNA: TGTGCCAGCAGTTCCCGGGGTGGGAACTTCTTT

CDR3 length: 15
J gene: TRBJ2-7
clone size: many
D gene: TRBD2
V gene: TRBV7-2
CDR3 protein: CASSLTSGSQYEQYF
CDR3 DNA: TGTGCCAGCAGCTTGACTAGCGGGAGCCAATACGAGCAGTACTTC

CDR3 length: 16
J gene: TRBJ2-1
clone size: many
D gene: TRBD2
V gene: TRBV5-1
CDR3 protein: CASSTGLAGNVDEQFF
CDR3 DNA: TGCGCCAGCAGCACCGGACTAGCGGGAAACGTCGATGAGCAGTTCTTC

CDR3 length: 15
J gene: TRBJ1-5
clone size: NA
D gene: TRBD1
V gene: TRBV20-1
CDR3 protein: CSAEYPDRAAQPQHF
CDR3 DNA: TGCAGTGCTGAATATCCCGACAGGGCCGCTCAGCCCCAGCATTTT

CDR3 length: 17
J gene: TRBJ2-2
clone size: many
D gene: NA
V gene: TRBV20-1
CDR3 protein: CSARPRKITRDTGELFF
CDR3 DNA: TGCAGTGCTAGACCCCGTAAGATAACTCGGGACACCGGGGAGCTGTTTTTT

CDR3 length: 14
J gene: TRBJ2-7
clone size: many
D gene: TRBD1
V gene: TRBV7-9
CDR3 protein: CASSLRQGRYEQYF
CDR3 DNA: TGTGCCAGCAGCTTAAGACAGGGTCGATACGAGCAGTACTTC

CDR3 length: 18
J gene: TRBJ1-1
clone size: many
D gene: NA
V gene: TRBV6-6
CDR3 protein: CASIDIPLGRGRGTQAFF
CDR3 DNA: TGTGCCAGCATCGATATCCCTCTGGGGAGGGGCCGCGGGACCCAAGCTTTCTTT

CDR3 length: 14
J gene: TRBJ2-2
clone size: NA
D gene: NA
V gene: TRBV28
CDR3 protein: CASSLRGLTGELFF
CDR3 DNA: TGTGCCAGCAGTTTACGGGGATTAACCGGGGAGCTGTTTTTT

CDR3 length: 11
J gene: TRBJ1-2
clone size: many
D gene: NA
V gene: TRBV20-1
CDR3 protein: CSARLDYGYTF
CDR3 DNA: TGCAGTGCCCGGCTAGACTATGGCTACACCTTC

CDR3 length: 17
J gene: TRBJ2-2
clone size: many
D gene: NA
V gene: TRBV7-2
CDR3 protein: CASSLRGGNRNTGELFF
CDR3 DNA: TGTGCCAGCAGCTTAAGGGGCGGGAACCGGAACACCGGGGAGCTGTTTTTT

CDR3 length: 13
J gene: TRBJ1-3
clone size: few
D gene: NA
V gene: TRBV9
CDR3 protein: CASSGGSGNTIYF
CDR3 DNA: TGTGCCAGCAGCGGAGGGTCTGGAAACACCATATATTTT

CDR3 length: 15
J gene: TRBJ2-1
clone size: many
D gene: NA
V gene: TRBV5-1
CDR3 protein: CASSLTVSSYNEQFF
CDR3 DNA: TGCGCCAGCAGCTTAACAGTGAGCTCCTACAATGAGCAGTTCTTC

CDR3 length: 18
J gene: TRBJ1-4
clone size: many
D gene: NA
V gene: TRBV28
CDR3 protein: CASSLWDGKFPTNEKLFF
CDR3 DNA: TGTGCCAGCAGCTTATGGGACGGAAAGTTCCCAACTAATGAAAAACTGTTTTTT

CDR3 length: 15
J gene: TRBJ2-1
clone size: many
D gene: TRBD2
V gene: TRBV20-1
CDR3 protein: CSASGGLAGGNEQFF
CDR3 DNA: TGCAGTGCTTCCGGAGGACTAGCGGGAGGGAATGAGCAGTTCTTC

CDR3 length: 13
J gene: TRBJ1-1
clone size: many
D gene: NA
V gene: TRBV28
CDR3 protein: CASSSSRHTEAFF
CDR3 DNA: TGTGCCAGCAGTTCCTCCAGACACACTGAAGCTTTCTTT

CDR3 length: 10
J gene: TRBJ1-2
clone size: many
D gene: NA
V gene: TRBV29-1
CDR3 protein: CSVGPEGYTF
CDR3 DNA: TGCAGCGTGGGCCCGGAGGGCTACACCTTC

CDR3 length: 12
J gene: TRBJ2-5
clone size: many
D gene: NA
V gene: TRBV12-3/TRBV12-4
CDR3 protein: CASSLTGETQYF
CDR3 DNA: TGTGCCAGCAGTTTAACAGGCGAGACCCAGTACTTC

CDR3 length: 14
J gene: TRBJ2-3
clone size: many
D gene: TRBD2
V gene: TRBV29-1
CDR3 protein: CSVRLAGVSDTQYF
CDR3 DNA: TGCAGCGTTCGGCTAGCGGGAGTATCCGATACGCAGTATTTT

CDR3 length: 13
J gene: TRBJ2-5
clone size: many
D gene: NA
V gene: TRBV20-1
CDR3 protein: CSARVTTGETQYF
CDR3 DNA: TGCAGTGCTAGAGTGACAACTGGGGAGACCCAGTACTTC

CDR3 length: 14
J gene: TRBJ1-1
clone size: many
D gene: NA
V gene: TRBV5-1
CDR3 protein: CASSLDGMNTEAFF
CDR3 DNA: TGCGCCAGCAGCTTGGATGGCATGAACACTGAAGCTTTCTTT

CDR3 length: 14
J gene: TRBJ2-3
clone size: many
D gene: NA
V gene: TRBV5-1
CDR3 protein: CASSLGQSTDTQYF
CDR3 DNA: TGCGCCAGCAGCTTAGGACAGTCCACAGATACGCAGTATTTT

CDR3 length: 12
J gene: TRBJ2-3
clone size: many
D gene: NA
V gene: TRBV28
CDR3 protein: CASSLKGYTQYF
CDR3 DNA: TGTGCCAGCAGTTTAAAAGGATATACGCAGTATTTT

CDR3 length: 12
J gene: TRBJ2-7
clone size: many
D gene: TRBD1
V gene: TRBV20-1
CDR3 protein: CSAGQGSYEQYF
CDR3 DNA: TGCAGTGCGGGACAGGGTTCCTACGAGCAGTACTTC

CDR3 length: 15
J gene: TRBJ1-5
clone size: many
D gene: TRBD1
V gene: TRBV2
CDR3 protein: CASSSPGQGAQPQHF
CDR3 DNA: TGTGCCAGCAGTTCTCCAGGACAGGGGGCCCAGCCCCAGCATTTT

CDR3 length: 14
J gene: TRBJ1-2
clone size: many
D gene: NA
V gene: TRBV3-1
CDR3 protein: CASSQGQVNLGYTF
CDR3 DNA: TGTGCCAGCAGCCAAGGACAGGTTAATCTCGGCTACACCTTC

CDR3 length: 12
J gene: TRBJ2-1
clone size: many
D gene: TRBD2
V gene: TRBV14
CDR3 protein: CASSPSGRAEFF
CDR3 DNA: TGTGCCAGCAGCCCTAGCGGGAGGGCCGAGTTCTTC

CDR3 length: 14
J gene: TRBJ2-3
clone size: many
D gene: NA
V gene: TRBV5-1
CDR3 protein: CASSLYLAADTQYF
CDR3 DNA: TGCGCCAGCAGCTTGTACCTAGCAGCAGATACGCAGTATTTT

CDR3 length: 15
J gene: TRBJ2-5
clone size: many
D gene: NA
V gene: TRBV21-1
CDR3 protein: CASSSKGGVRETQYF
CDR3 DNA: TGTGCCAGCAGCTCAAAGGGTGGAGTCCGAGAGACCCAGTACTTC

CDR3 length: 15
J gene: TRBJ2-2
clone size: many
D gene: TRBD2
V gene: TRBV10-3
CDR3 protein: CAISAWEGYTGELFF
CDR3 DNA: TGTGCCATCAGTGCGTGGGAGGGATACACCGGGGAGCTGTTTTTT

CDR3 length: 13
J gene: TRBJ1-2
clone size: few
D gene: TRBD1
V gene: TRBV18
CDR3 protein: CVSSRDRGYGYTF
CDR3 DNA: TGTGTCAGTTCACGCGACAGGGGCTATGGCTACACCTTC

CDR3 length: 17
J gene: TRBJ2-4
clone size: many
D gene: NA
V gene: TRBV25-1
CDR3 protein: CASSERSDNRAKNIQYF
CDR3 DNA: TGTGCCAGCAGTGAACGGTCGGATAATAGAGCCAAAAACATTCAGTACTTC

CDR3 length: 15
J gene: TRBJ2-3
clone size: many
D gene: NA
V gene: TRBV11-2
CDR3 protein: CASSLDQGSTDTQYF
CDR3 DNA: TGTGCCAGCAGCTTAGACCAAGGTAGCACAGATACGCAGTATTTT

CDR3 length: 13
J gene: TRBJ1-2
clone size: many
D gene: TRBD1
V gene: TRBV7-2
CDR3 protein: CASSVGQDYGYTF
CDR3 DNA: TGTGCCAGCAGCGTGGGACAGGACTATGGCTACACCTTC

CDR3 length: 20
J gene: TRBJ2-1
clone size: many
D gene: TRBD2
V gene: TRBV4-3
CDR3 protein: CASSRGGRVSPSGLYNEQFF
CDR3 DNA: TGCGCCAGCAGCCGGGGGGGGAGGGTTTCCCCTTCGGGGCTTTACAATGAGCAGTTCTTC

CDR3 length: 17
J gene: TRBJ1-5
clone size: many
D gene: NA
V gene: TRBV7-9
CDR3 protein: CASSLALRGGSNQPQHF
CDR3 DNA: TGTGCCAGCAGCTTAGCGCTTCGAGGAGGTAGCAATCAGCCCCAGCATTTT

CDR3 length: 14
J gene: TRBJ1-1
clone size: once
D gene: NA
V gene: TRBV9
CDR3 protein: CASSVARDGGEAFF
CDR3 DNA: TGTGCCAGCAGCGTAGCTAGAGACGGGGGGGAAGCTTTCTTT

CDR3 length: 18
J gene: TRBJ2-7
clone size: many
D gene: TRBD2
V gene: TRBV20-1
CDR3 protein: CSASTTRGVRLGGYEQYF
CDR3 DNA: TGCAGTGCTTCCACAACTAGAGGTGTCCGGCTCGGGGGGTACGAGCAGTACTTC

CDR3 length: 14
J gene: TRBJ2-1
clone size: many
D gene: NA
V gene: TRBV29-1
CDR3 protein: CSVEGRFPYNEQFF
CDR3 DNA: TGCAGCGTTGAGGGGAGGTTTCCCTACAATGAGCAGTTCTTC

CDR3 length: 17
J gene: TRBJ1-5
clone size: many
D gene: TRBD1
V gene: TRBV12-3/TRBV12-4
CDR3 protein: CASRGDRGPASNQPQHF
CDR3 DNA: TGTGCCAGCAGAGGGGACAGGGGGCCGGCGAGCAATCAGCCCCAGCATTTT

CDR3 length: 13
J gene: TRBJ2-7
clone size: NA
D gene: NA
V gene: TRBV20-1
CDR3 protein: CSARGGYSYEQYF
CDR3 DNA: TGCAGTGCTAGGGGAGGATACTCCTACGAGCAGTACTTC

CDR3 length: 14
J gene: TRBJ2-1
clone size: NA
D gene: NA
V gene: TRBV20-1
CDR3 protein: CSASDPGLYNEQFF
CDR3 DNA: TGCAGTGCTAGTGACCCGGGCCTCTACAATGAGCAGTTCTTC